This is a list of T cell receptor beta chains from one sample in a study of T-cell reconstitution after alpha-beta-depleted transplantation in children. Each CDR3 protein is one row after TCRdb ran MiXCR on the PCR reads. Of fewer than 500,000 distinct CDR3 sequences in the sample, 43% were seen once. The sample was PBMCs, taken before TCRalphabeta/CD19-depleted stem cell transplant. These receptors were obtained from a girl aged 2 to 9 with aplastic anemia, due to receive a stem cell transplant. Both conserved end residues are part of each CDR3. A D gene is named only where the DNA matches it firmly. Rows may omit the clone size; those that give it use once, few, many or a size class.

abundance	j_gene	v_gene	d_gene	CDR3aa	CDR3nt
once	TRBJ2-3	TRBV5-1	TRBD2	CASSGGGLAGFTDTQYF	TGCGCCAGCAGCGGAGGGGGACTAGCGGGCTTCACAGATACGCAGTATTTT
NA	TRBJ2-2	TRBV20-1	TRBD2	CSAPGLAGGAGELFF	TGCAGTGCTCCAGGACTAGCGGGAGGAGCCGGGGAGCTGTTTTTT
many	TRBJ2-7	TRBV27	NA	CASSPLGTPTYEQYF	TGTGCCAGCAGTCCTCTAGGGACACCCACCTACGAGCAGTACTTC
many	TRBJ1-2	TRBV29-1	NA	CSAATTFRDGYTF	TGCAGCGCGGCGACAACATTTAGAGATGGCTACACCTTC
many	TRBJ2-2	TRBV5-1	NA	CASSLVGAANTGELFF	TGCGCCAGCAGCTTGGTGGGCGCAGCGAACACCGGGGAGCTGTTTTTT
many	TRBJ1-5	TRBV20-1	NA	CSARGENQPQHF	TGCAGTGCTAGAGGTGAAAATCAGCCCCAGCATTTT
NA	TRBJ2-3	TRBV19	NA	CATDTGLSTDTQYF	TGTGCCACTGACACAGGGCTATCCACAGATACGCAGTATTTT
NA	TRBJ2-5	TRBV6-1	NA	CASSEAWETQYF	TGTGCCAGCAGTGAAGCGTGGGAGACCCAGTACTTC
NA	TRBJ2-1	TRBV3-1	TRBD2	CASSHRAGVKNEQFF	TGTGCCAGCAGCCACCGAGCGGGAGTAAAGAATGAGCAGTTCTTC
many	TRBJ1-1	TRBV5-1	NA	CASSLSGTGGIAFF	TGCGCCAGCAGCTTATCTGGGACTGGGGGGATCGCTTTCTTT
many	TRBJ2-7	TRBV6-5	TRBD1	CASSYDRGNEQYF	TGTGCCAGCAGTTACGACAGGGGAAACGAGCAGTACTTC
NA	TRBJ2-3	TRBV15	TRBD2	CATSRGLAGGRTDTQYF	TGTGCCACCAGCAGAGGACTAGCGGGAGGTAGGACAGATACGCAGTATTTT
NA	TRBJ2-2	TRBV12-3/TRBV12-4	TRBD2	CASSLQRGMTGELFF	TGTGCCAGCAGTTTGCAGCGGGGGATGACCGGGGAGCTGTTTTTT
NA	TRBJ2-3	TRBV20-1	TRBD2	CSARFAAGTSGTSTDTQYF	TGCAGTGCTAGATTCGCGGCGGGGACTAGCGGAACTAGCACAGATACGCAGTATTTT
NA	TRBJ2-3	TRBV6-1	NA	CASRPRGFQVTDTQYF	TGTGCCAGCAGACCACGTGGGTTTCAAGTGACAGATACGCAGTATTTT
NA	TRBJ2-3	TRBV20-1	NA	CSASRFGGVTDTQYF	TGCAGTGCTAGTAGATTCGGGGGAGTCACAGATACGCAGTATTTT
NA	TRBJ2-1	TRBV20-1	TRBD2	CSATSSGRAKSNNEQFF	TGCAGTGCTACTTCTAGCGGGAGGGCCAAATCTAACAATGAGCAGTTCTTC
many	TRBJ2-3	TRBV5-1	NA	CASSLGSTDTQYF	TGTGCCAGCAGCTTAGGGAGCACAGATACGCAGTATTTT
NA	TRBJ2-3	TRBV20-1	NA	CSASGANSTDTQYF	TGCAGTGCTAGCGGGGCCAACAGCACAGATACGCAGTATTTT
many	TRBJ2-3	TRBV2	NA	CASSEALPGDTQYF	TGTGCCAGCAGTGAAGCATTACCAGGGGACACGCAGTATTTT
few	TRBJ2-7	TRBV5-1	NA	CASSLGGSASYEQYF	TGCGCCAGCAGCTTGGGTGGTAGCGCCTCCTACGAGCAGTACTTC
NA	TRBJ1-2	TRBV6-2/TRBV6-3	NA	CASRLPLGSHYGDTF	TGTGCCAGCAGGCTCCCGCTTGGGAGCCACTATGGCGACACCTTC
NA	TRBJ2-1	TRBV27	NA	CASSPAGGYNEQFF	TGTGCCAGCAGCCCCGCTGGGGGCTACAATGAGCAGTTCTTC
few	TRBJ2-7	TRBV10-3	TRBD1	CAASRSDRDEQYF	TGTGCCGCGTCACGTTCGGACAGGGACGAGCAGTACTTC
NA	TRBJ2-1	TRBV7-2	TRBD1	CASSPRDRDNEQFF	TGTGCCAGCAGCCCCAGGGACAGGGACAATGAGCAGTTCTTC
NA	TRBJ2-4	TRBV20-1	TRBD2	CSAILAVGKNIQYF	TGCAGTGCTATCCTAGCGGTTGGCAAAAACATTCAGTACTTC
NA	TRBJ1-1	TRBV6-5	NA	CASSYSNRADTEAFF	TGTGCCAGCAGTTACTCGAACAGGGCGGACACTGAAGCTTTCTTT
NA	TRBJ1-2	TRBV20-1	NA	CSARDLPGSSDGDTF	TGCAGTGCTAGAGATCTGCCAGGTTCAAGCGATGGCGACACCTTC
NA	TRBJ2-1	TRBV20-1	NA	CSAREGDSGNEQFF	TGCAGTGCTAGAGAAGGGGACAGCGGGAATGAGCAGTTCTTC
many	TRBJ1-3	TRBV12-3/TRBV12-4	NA	CASTPGSYSGNTIYF	TGTGCCAGCACCCCAGGGTCCTACTCTGGAAACACCATATATTTT
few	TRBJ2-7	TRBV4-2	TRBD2	CASSPEGLAGDPFSYEQYF	TGTGCCAGCAGCCCGGAGGGGTTAGCGGGGGACCCCTTCTCCTACGAGCAGTACTTC
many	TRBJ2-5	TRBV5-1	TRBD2	CASSPGLVETQYF	TGCGCCAGCAGCCCGGGACTAGTAGAGACCCAGTACTTC
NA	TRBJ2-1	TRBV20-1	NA	CSVQRTYNEQFF	TGCAGTGTTCAGCGGACCTACAATGAGCAGTTCTTC
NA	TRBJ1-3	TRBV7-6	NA	CASSSALPPGNTIYF	TGTGCCAGCAGCTCGGCCTTACCCCCTGGAAACACCATATATTTT
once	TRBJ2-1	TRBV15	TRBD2	CATSRRGGNEQFF	TGTGCCACCAGCAGACGCGGGGGGAATGAGCAGTTCTTC
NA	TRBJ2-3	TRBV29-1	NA	CSVIFSSTGTRIHTQYF	TGCAGCGTCATATTCTCGTCGACCGGGACAAGGATACATACGCAGTATTTT
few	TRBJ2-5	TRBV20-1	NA	CSARDRKETQYF	TGCAGTGCGCGGGACAGAAAAGAGACCCAGTACTTC
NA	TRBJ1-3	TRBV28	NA	CASSSGRRNTIYF	TGTGCCAGCAGTTCGGGCAGGCGAAACACCATATATTTT
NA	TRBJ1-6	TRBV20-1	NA	CSALRGGSYNSPLHF	TGCAGTGCCTTGCGTGGGGGCTCCTATAATTCACCCCTCCACTTT
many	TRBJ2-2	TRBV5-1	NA	CASTPGGQTGELFF	TGCGCCAGCACCCCGGGGGGCCAGACCGGGGAGCTGTTTTTT
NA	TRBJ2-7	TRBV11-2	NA	CASSLRDTESYEQYF	TGTGCCAGCAGCTTGCGGGACACCGAGTCCTACGAGCAGTACTTC
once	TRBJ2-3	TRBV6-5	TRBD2	CASSPTGTSGLTDTQYF	TGTGCCAGCAGTCCGACCGGGACTAGCGGACTCACAGATACGCAGTATTTT